What follows are 27 T cell receptor beta chains derived from one specimen sequenced in a study of neurological immune-mediated disorders. TCRdb reprocessed the 5' RACE reads via MiXCR and lists one record per CDR3 protein. The sample shows roughly 70,000 distinct CDR3 sequences, 3.9% of them seen only once. Material: PBMCs. These receptors were collected from a man aged 25 to 40 with multiple sclerosis.

This clonotype was recorded at least ten times. This sequence joins TRBV20-1 and TRBJ1-1; D unclear. The CDR3 length is 14 residues. Germline V CDR1 and CDR2: DFQATT, SNEGSKA (reference sequence). V lost 0 bases, J lost 3 bases, and 11 bases lay in between. The DNA of the CDR3 is TGCAGTGCTAGAGATGGGCAGGCCCACACTGAAGCTTTCTTT. Encoded protein: CSARDGQAHTEAFF.

This clonotype has only a few counts. This chain joins TRBV7-2 and TRBJ2-7; D perhaps matches TRBD1 (6 bases). The CDR3 is made up of 12 amino acids. Germline V lookup: CDR1 SGHTA, CDR2 FQGNSA. V was cut by 5 bases and J by 4 bases, with 9 bases left in between. The CDR3 region is CASSRGQYEQYF. As DNA, the CDR3 is TGTGCCAGCAGCCGCGGACAGTACGAGCAGTACTTC.

This clonotype was detected ten times or more. The chain uses TRBV20-1 and TRBJ2-2; D unclear. This CDR3 has 14 residues. V dropped 0 bases and J dropped 2 bases, with 7 bases sitting between them. Germline loops: CDR1 DFQATT, CDR2 SNEGSKA (reference sequence). CDR3 loop: CSARDWGNTGELFF. The CDR3, as DNA: TGCAGTGCTAGAGATTGGGGAAACACCGGGGAGCTGTTTTTT.

CDR3 residues: CASRVQGFGGYTF. In DNA, the CDR3 is TGTGCCAGCAGGGTACAGGGCTTCGGCGGCTACACCTTC. This chain links TRBV7-2 with TRBJ1-2; maybe TRBD1 (6 bases). This CDR3 spans 13 amino acids. Germline values: CDR1 SGHTA, CDR2 FQGNSA. V lost 6 bases, J lost 8 bases, and 16 bases lay in between.

For this clonotype: Since a much larger clone is just one base distant, this may be a read error. The chain uses TRBV5-6 and TRBJ2-7; TRBD2 aligns across 14 bases. The CDR3 is made up of 15 amino acids. Trimming removed 5 bases from V and 8 bases from J; junction bases left unmatched: 9. Germline V gene sequence: CDR1 SGHDT, CDR2 YYEEEE. The CDR3 DNA is TGTGCCAGCAGTAGACTAGCGGGGGGGACATACAAGCAGTACTTC. This gives the protein CASSRLAGGTYKQYF.

In this sample, this clonotype turned up many times. The rearrangement uses TRBV20-1 and TRBJ2-5, with 8 bases matching TRBD2. This CDR3 is built from 14 residues. Germline V lookup: CDR1 DFQATT, CDR2 SNEGSKA (reference sequence). V lost 6 bases, J lost 4 bases, and 10 bases stayed unmatched. The CDR3 sequence is CSAQDGGVLETQYF. In DNA, the CDR3 is TGCAGTGCCCAAGACGGGGGGGTTTTAGAGACCCAGTACTTC.

Ten or more counts support this clonotype. The chain uses TRBV12-3 or TRBV12-4 and TRBJ1-6; 9 bases map to TRBD1. CDR3 length equals 13 residues. The ends lost 5 bases at V and 10 bases at J; junction bases unmatched: 3. The CDR3 sequence is CASSGQGQSPLHF. The CDR3 bases are TGTGCCAGCAGTGGACAGGGGCAGTCACCCCTCCACTTT.

This clonotype has a handful of counts. This chain joins TRBV18 and TRBJ2-7, with TRBD2 identical over 10 bases. The trim removed 2 bases at V and 2 bases at J, leaving 3 bases unmatched. This CDR3 is built from 15 residues. CDR1 is KGHSH and CDR2 is LQKENI in the germline V gene. The chain's CDR3 is CASSPFSGGTYEQYF. The CDR3 region has the DNA TGTGCCAGCTCACCATTTAGCGGGGGGACCTACGAGCAGTACTTC.

The sample holds a few counts of this clonotype. This sequence may be a read error, since a much larger clone differs from it by one base. This rearrangement joins TRBV10-3 to TRBJ2-1, with TRBD2 as a possible D gene (5 bases). Per the germline V gene, CDR1 is ENHRY and CDR2 is SYGVKD. V lost 6 bases, J lost 5 bases, and 11 bases lay in between. The CDR3 is 13 residues long. CDR3 in DNA: TGTGCCATCAGCCGGGAAAGGGACAATGAGCAGTTCTTC. Amino acids: CAISRERDNEQFF.

This clonotype was recorded many times. V usage is TRBV12-3 or TRBV12-4 and J usage is TRBJ2-7; the match to TRBD1 covers 9 bases. The CDR3 length is 14 residues. V shed 5 bases, J shed 3 bases, and the junction held 5 bases outside the gene matches. The CDR3 DNA reads as TGTGCCAGCAGTCTCCGGGACAGGGACTACGAGCAGTACTTC. Translation gives CASSLRDRDYEQYF.

This clonotype was counted many times. The chain joins TRBV12-3 or TRBV12-4 to TRBJ2-3; 7 bases match TRBD1. The CDR3 has 15 residues. Germline trimming cut 3 bases from V and 2 bases from J; bases unmatched to any gene: 5. CDR3 sequence: CASSLTGQYTDTQYF. The CDR3 DNA sequence: TGTGCCAGCAGTTTGACGGGACAGTACACAGATACGCAGTATTTT.

This clonotype was seen only a few times. The chain has TRBV6-1 and TRBJ2-5, with 8 bases that match TRBD1. This CDR3 spans 13 amino acids. The V and J ends lost 2 bases and 4 bases, in that order; junction bases with no gene match: 0. The germline gives CDR1 MNHNS, CDR2 SASEGT. For the CDR3, the DNA is TGTGCCAGCAGTGAACAGGGGGCAGAGACCCAGTACTTC. Translation gives CASSEQGAETQYF.

In its sample, this clonotype was seen a few times. The germline gene is not matched at one end of the junction; a read error may be the cause. The chain combines TRBV20-1 with TRBJ2-5; 10 bases fit TRBD2. The CDR3 spans 14 residues. Germline loops: CDR1 DFQATT, CDR2 SNEGSKA (reference sequence). The CDR3 region has the DNA TGCAGTGCCAGAGTGGCTAGCGGGGGAGAGACCCAGTACTTC. Protein product: CSARVASGGETQYF.

This clonotype has at least ten counts. This chain links TRBV15 with TRBJ2-7; 12 bases align to TRBD2. V gave up 1 base and J gave up 7 bases; unmatched junction bases: 5. The V gene's germline CDR1 is LNHNV and CDR2 YYDKDF (reference sequence). The CDR3 consists of 15 residues. CDR3 residues: CATSRGLAGAGEQYF. In DNA form, the CDR3 reads TGTGCCACCAGCAGAGGACTAGCGGGGGCTGGGGAGCAGTACTTC.

This clonotype was observed at least ten times. The chain joins TRBV5-1 to TRBJ2-1; 9 bases are shared with TRBD1. Germline CDR1 and CDR2: SGHRS and YFSETQ. The CDR3 covers 16 residues. The junction had 7 bases not matched to a gene; V was cut back by 0 bases and J by 6 bases. CDR3 nucleotide sequence: TGCGCCAGCAGCTTGGAAAGTATGGACAGGGGCAATGAGCAGTTCTTC. Its protein product is CASSLESMDRGNEQFF.

This clonotype was seen ten or more times. The chain has TRBV12-3 or TRBV12-4 and TRBJ2-1; 10 positions agree with TRBD2. The CDR3 totals 16 residues. J was trimmed by 2 bases and V by 6 bases; bases with no gene match: 7. CDR3 loop: CASRNSAGGPYNEQFF. The CDR3 DNA reads as TGTGCCAGCAGAAACTCAGCGGGGGGGCCCTACAATGAGCAGTTCTTC.

This clonotype was counted many times. The chain recombines TRBV5-1 with TRBJ1-5; D uncertain. This CDR3 is built from 14 residues. Trimming took off 0 bases at V and 0 bases at J, with 4 bases between the two ends. Per germline, CDR1 SGHRS and CDR2 YFSETQ. DNA for the CDR3: TGCGCCAGCAGCTTGGACTCTAGCAATCAGCCCCAGCATTTT. Translated: CASSLDSSNQPQHF.

Many counts were recorded for this clonotype. The rearrangement uses TRBV12-3 or TRBV12-4 and TRBJ1-5; 11 bases match TRBD1. CDR3 size: 15 residues. J lost 9 bases, V lost 1 base, and 5 bases had no gene match. DNA of the CDR3: TGTGCCAGCAGTTTAGGGACAGGGGGCGAGTGGCCCCAGCATTTT. This encodes CASSLGTGGEWPQHF.

This CDR3 reads CASSRMGRAAQETQYF. CDR3 coding DNA: TGCGCCAGCAGCCGTATGGGGAGAGCGGCCCAAGAGACCCAGTACTTC. The rearrangement uses TRBV5-1 and TRBJ2-5; perhaps TRBD2 as D (5 bases). The CDR3 is made up of 16 amino acids. CDR1 is SGHRS and CDR2 is YFSETQ in the germline V gene. V lost 4 bases and J 1 base, leaving 17 bases between the germline ends.

This clonotype was counted at least ten times. The rearrangement joins TRBV2 to TRBJ2-7; TRBD1 matches 7 bases. CDR1 is SNHLY and CDR2 is FYNNEI in the germline V gene. Unmatched junction bases numbered 3, after V lost 6 bases and J lost 4 bases. The length of the CDR3 is 12 residues. The CDR3 DNA is TGTGCCAGCAGGACAGGGAGATACGAGCAGTACTTC. It specifies CASRTGRYEQYF.

This clonotype was observed at least ten times. The chain recombines TRBV21-1 with TRBJ2-3; the table assigns TRBD1, which was not confirmed against the DNA. TRBV21-1 is termed a pseudogene. The CDR3 sequence is 17 residues long. CDR3 amino acids: CASSRPGKGKGTDTQYF. The CDR3 DNA follows: TGTGCCAGCAGCCGCCCCGGGAAGGGAAAGGGGACAGATACGCAGTATTTT.

This clonotype came up a few times. The CDR3 sequence is CASRTSGGDSYNEQFF. The DNA for the CDR3 is TGCGCCAGCAGAACTAGCGGGGGGGACTCCTACAATGAGCAGTTCTTC. The gene calls are TRBV5-1 and TRBJ2-1; TRBD2 matches 13 bases. This CDR3 is 16 amino acids long. V dropped 5 bases and J dropped 0; count of bases not matched to a gene: 2. Germline V gene sequence: CDR1 SGHRS, CDR2 YFSETQ.

This clonotype occurred many times. The J gene is TRBJ2-3, the V gene TRBV20-1, with D possibly matching TRBD1 (6 bases). The germline gives CDR1 DFQATT, CDR2 SNEGSKA (reference sequence). Between the trimmed V and J ends, which lost 6 bases and 1 base, there was a span of 14 bases. The CDR3 has 14 residues. This chain's CDR3 is CSASEGDGTDTQYF. The CDR3 coding sequence is TGCAGTGCATCCGAGGGGGACGGCACAGATACGCAGTATTTT.

There are many counts of this clonotype. The chain joins TRBV11-2 to TRBJ2-2; TRBD1 agrees at 11 bases. The CDR3 is made up of 18 amino acids. Germline V gene lookup returns CDR1 SGHAT and CDR2 FQNNGV. Trimming removed 5 bases from V and 6 bases from J; junction bases left unmatched: 14. DNA of the CDR3: TGTGCCAGCAGCGGGCCAAGGACAGGGGGCAATCGGGCCGGGGAGCTGTTTTTT. Residues: CASSGPRTGGNRAGELFF.

This clonotype showed up many times. This rearrangement joins TRBV7-8 to TRBJ1-1; D is unclear. This CDR3 has 13 residues. V was trimmed by 4 bases and J by 0 bases, leaving 6 bases between them. Germline CDR1 SGHVS, CDR2 FQNEAQ. The CDR3 DNA is TGTGCCAGCAGCTCAAAGATGAACACTGAAGCTTTCTTT. Translated, it gives CASSSKMNTEAFF.

This clonotype was detected a few times. This sequence joins TRBV6-6 and TRBJ2-1, with D uncertain. Germline CDR1 MNHNY, CDR2 SVGAGI (reference sequence). With 1 base removed from V and 6 bases from J, the gap between germline ends came to 7 bases. The CDR3 is 13 residues long. This chain's CDR3 is CASSYLGANEQFF. The CDR3 coding sequence is TGTGCCAGCAGTTACTTAGGCGCCAATGAGCAGTTCTTC.

This clonotype was counted at least ten times. In DNA form, the CDR3 reads TGTGCCAGCAGCGTAGTCCCAGTCGGGGACACCGGGGAGCTGTTTTTT. Protein: CASSVVPVGDTGELFF. This chain links TRBV9 with TRBJ2-2; TRBD2 is a possible D gene (5 bases). V shed 0 bases and J shed 3 bases, with 12 bases lying between them. CDR1 and CDR2 (germline): SGDLS, YYNGEE. The CDR3 extends over 16 amino acids.